The entry that follows covers one TCR beta chain sequence. It has no known antigen specificity. No clone much larger than this one lies a single base away; base qualities are absent. The data stem from a study of human T cells and chemical hapten exposure (dated by TCRdb to the early 2020s). Regarding the research as a whole: For sensitization, 2% DPC in acetone was applied to a 2 cm by 2 cm area of upper inner arm skin. Weekly therapeutic DPC doses were additionally applied to the scalp of patients throughout the approximately 25-week study period. Patch tests used Finn chambers with 0.01% DPC on the upper back, scored after 6 days by International Contact Dermatitis Research Group standards. Alopecia areata with under or over 50% scalp involvement, alopecia totalis and alopecia universalis were represented in the patient cohort, which was mostly female. The libraries were sequenced as a pool, and the TCR yield per sample differed mostly because of small variations in library volumes within the pool. The study tracked peripheral blood TCR repertoire changes in vivo during primary and secondary sensitization to the hapten diphenylcyclopropenone (DPC) in alopecia patients. Blood samples were taken from patients before sensitization (week 0) and then at 2, 6 and about 24 weeks after DPC sensitization. Blood for TCR sequencing was provided by twenty-nine alopecia patients at one to four time points (pre-sensitization, 2, 6 and 24 weeks). Broad study findings and their caveats: Repeated subsampling changed both the strength of the expansion versus patch-test correlation and the threshold at which the correlation became significant. A positive correlation was found between the number of PT1 expanded TCRs and patch test score, with significance reached at thresholds 8, 16 and 32 but not 4. DPC sensitization did not change how many TCRs were above 1 in 1000 frequency, and no evidence was found of alterations in global repertoire structure. Because every patient had alopecia, a presumed autoimmune disease, the patients' immune response might differ from that of healthy individuals. Expanded TCRs formed significantly more large CDR3 similarity clusters than pre-sensitization or healthy control sets, consistent with antigen-driven responses.

From the cysteine through the phenylalanine, the CDR3 covers 15 amino acids. Only the CDR3 DNA is retained, 45 bases long and in frame from the first base. In the germline V gene, CDR1 corresponds to SGHTA and CDR2 to FQGNSA. The junction shows trimming of 5 bases on V and 0 bases on J, plus 14 bases between the germline ends. This sample's time point label indicates: patch test 1, 2 weeks after DPC sensitization. Taken with the paper, the label for treatment or condition translates to: therapeutic diphenylcyclopropenone sensitization with weekly scalp DPC. Blood at each patch-test visit was drawn before the patch test was applied. Patients were considered eligible if aged 18 to 70, diagnosed with alopecia and deemed suitable for DPC therapy, and patients were excluded if pregnant. Unfractionated whole blood was collected in Tempus Blood RNA tubes, and total RNA was extracted from that blood. Receptor amplification or capture employed RACE. TCRdb names NextSeq 500 as the instrument used. During library preparation, unique molecular identifiers were attached to individual cDNA molecules so that TCRs could be counted in a quantitative, reproducible way. Each blood RNA sample was used to sequence both TCR alpha and TCR beta chains. Per the authors' processing: Samples had a median of around 92,000 TCRs, with a range from about 23,224 to 750,000. The Decombinator software suite was used to annotate V, J and CDR3 in the TCR reads. For PS versus PT1 abundance plots, all samples were subsampled to the same number of TCRs (28,000). Expanded TCRs were defined as absent before sensitization and observed at least eight times at the 2-week time point. TCRdb reworked the public reads: Q25 trimming with fastp, MiXCR clone assembly, productive beta chains retained. Duplicate CDR3 protein sequences are folded into a single record with the most common DNA and genes. The V and J calls and clone size come from TCRdb's table, not from the authors' own analysis. The sample has some 200,000 distinct CDR3 sequences on record, more than 20% of them singletons. Less than 7% of the sample lies in the top ten.

The origin of this receptor is a woman aged 45-59 years with alopecia areata. Some clones in this sample may be carry-over from other donors' samples. Specimen: whole blood, collected in connection with sensitization to the hapten diphenylcyclopropenone (DPC). The chain uses TRBV7-2 and TRBJ2-7, and possibly TRBD2, on 5 matching bases. The DNA is TGTGCCAGCAGCCCAGGAGTCACTAGCTCCTACGAGCAGTACTTC. It codes for CASSPGVTSSYEQYF.